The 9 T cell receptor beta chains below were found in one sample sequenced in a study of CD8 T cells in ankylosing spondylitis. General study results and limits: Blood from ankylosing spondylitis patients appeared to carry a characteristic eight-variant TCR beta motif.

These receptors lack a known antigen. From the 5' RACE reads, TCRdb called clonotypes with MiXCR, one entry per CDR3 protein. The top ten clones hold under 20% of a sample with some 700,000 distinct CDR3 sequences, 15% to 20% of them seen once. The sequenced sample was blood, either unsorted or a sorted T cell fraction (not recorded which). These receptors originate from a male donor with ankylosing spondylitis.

The CDR3 here is CSVRHGSPNRDGYTF. In DNA, the CDR3 is TGCAGCGTGAGACACGGCTCCCCCAATAGAGATGGCTACACCTTC. The V call is TRBV29-1, the J call TRBJ1-2; unclear D gene. This CDR3 region has 15 residues. Germline V lookup: CDR1 SQVTM, CDR2 ANQGSEA. Between the trimmed V and J ends, which lost 6 bases and 6 bases, there was a span of 23 bases.

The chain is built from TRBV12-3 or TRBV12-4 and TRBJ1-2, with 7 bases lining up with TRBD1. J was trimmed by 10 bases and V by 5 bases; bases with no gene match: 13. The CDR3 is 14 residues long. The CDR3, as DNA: TGTGCCAGCAGTCCAACAGGGGTCCGTAGGTTCTACACCTTC. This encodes CASSPTGVRRFYTF.

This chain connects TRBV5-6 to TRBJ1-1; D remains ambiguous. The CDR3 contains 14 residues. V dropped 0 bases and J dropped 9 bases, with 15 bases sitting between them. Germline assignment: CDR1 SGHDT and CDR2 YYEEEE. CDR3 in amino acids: CASSLDISLGKAFF. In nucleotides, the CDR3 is TGTGCCAGCAGCTTGGACATTTCTTTGGGAAAAGCTTTCTTT.

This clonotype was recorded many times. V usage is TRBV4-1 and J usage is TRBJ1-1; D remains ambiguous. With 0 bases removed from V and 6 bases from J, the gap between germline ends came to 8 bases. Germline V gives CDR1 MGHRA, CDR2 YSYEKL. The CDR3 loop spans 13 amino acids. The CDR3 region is CASSQERTSEAFF. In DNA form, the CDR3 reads TGCGCCAGCAGCCAAGAACGTACATCTGAAGCTTTCTTT.

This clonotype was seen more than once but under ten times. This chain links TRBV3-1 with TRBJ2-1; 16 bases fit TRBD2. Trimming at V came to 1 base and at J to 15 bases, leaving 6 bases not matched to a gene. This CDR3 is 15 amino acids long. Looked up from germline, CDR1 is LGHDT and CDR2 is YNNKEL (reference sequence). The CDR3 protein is CASSQGGTSGRALFF. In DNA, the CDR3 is TGTGCCAGCAGCCAAGGGGGGACTAGCGGGAGGGCCTTGTTCTTC.

The CDR3 DNA reads TGTGCCAGCAGTTTATGGGGACAAACTGGCGAGCAGTACTTC. Protein sequence: CASSLWGQTGEQYF. V usage is TRBV12-3 or TRBV12-4 and J usage is TRBJ2-7; tentative D call: TRBD1 (6 bases). This CDR3 region has 14 residues. The V and J ends lost 2 bases and 6 bases respectively, with 14 bases between them.

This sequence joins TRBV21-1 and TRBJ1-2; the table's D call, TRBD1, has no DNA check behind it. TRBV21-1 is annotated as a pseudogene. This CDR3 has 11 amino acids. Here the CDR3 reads CASSHRGGYTF. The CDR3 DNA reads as TGTGCCAGCAGCCACAGGGGGGGCTACACCTTC.

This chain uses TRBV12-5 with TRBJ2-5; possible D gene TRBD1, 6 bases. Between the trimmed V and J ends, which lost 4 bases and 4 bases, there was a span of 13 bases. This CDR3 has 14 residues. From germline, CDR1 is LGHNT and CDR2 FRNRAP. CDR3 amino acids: CASGSGTGLETQYF. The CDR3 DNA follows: TGTGCTAGTGGTTCAGGAACAGGGTTAGAGACCCAGTACTTC.

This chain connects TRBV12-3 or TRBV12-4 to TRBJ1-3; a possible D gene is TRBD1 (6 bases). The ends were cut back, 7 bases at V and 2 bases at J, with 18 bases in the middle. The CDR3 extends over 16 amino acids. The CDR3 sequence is CASTLGQRRTGNTIYF. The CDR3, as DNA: TGTGCCAGCACCCTAGGACAGAGGCGTACTGGAAACACCATATATTTT.